This T cell receptor beta chain came from a study of T cells in Graves' hyperthyroidism and ophthalmopathy. For the study at large: The authors collected peripheral blood at initial diagnosis, before any treatment.

Study-level points and caveats: Blood held most thyroid clonotypes expanded above 0.001 frequency.

At least ten counts were recorded for this clonotype. Its antigen remains unknown. Researchers amplified the TCR beta CDR3 regions from RNA transcripts. A set of HTBI primers served as the primers for a first-round RT-PCR of the TCR CDR3. Each CDR3 protein is one row after TCRdb ran MiXCR on the multiplex PCR reads. Here the sample spans fewer than 650,000 distinct CDR3 sequences, approximately 15% being singletons. Clinical symptoms, serum thyroxine, TRAb, thyroid ultrasound and orbital computed tomography established diagnosis. The germline V gene has CDR1 MDHEN and CDR2 SYDVKM. This CDR3 is built from 15 residues. Trimming pared 4 bases from V and 6 bases from J, leaving 18 bases between.

Sequencing was performed on blood. This chain uses TRBV28 with TRBJ1-1, with a tentative D call TRBD1 (5 bases). This clonotype was sampled from a woman in her thirties or forties with Graves' hyperthyroidism. The CDR3 here is CASSSYYGARAEAFF. The CDR3 bases are TGTGCCAGCAGTTCCTATTACGGGGCCCGGGCTGAAGCTTTCTTT.